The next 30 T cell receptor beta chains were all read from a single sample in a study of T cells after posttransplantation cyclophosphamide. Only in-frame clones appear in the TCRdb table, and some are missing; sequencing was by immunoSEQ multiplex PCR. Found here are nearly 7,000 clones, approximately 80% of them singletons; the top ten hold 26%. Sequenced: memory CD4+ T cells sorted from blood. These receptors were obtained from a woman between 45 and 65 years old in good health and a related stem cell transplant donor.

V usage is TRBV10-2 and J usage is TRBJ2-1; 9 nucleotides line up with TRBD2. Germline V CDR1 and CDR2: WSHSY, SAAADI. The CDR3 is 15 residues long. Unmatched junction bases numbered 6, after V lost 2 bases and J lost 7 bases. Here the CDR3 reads CASSERGRARNEQFF. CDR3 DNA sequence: TGCGCCAGCAGTGAGCGCGGGAGGGCCCGGAATGAGCAGTTCTTC.

This CDR3 reads CASSGDSYEQYF. The CDR3, as DNA: TGTGCCAGCAGTGGGGACAGCTACGAGCAGTACTTC. The J gene is TRBJ2-7, the V gene TRBV25-1, with 7 bases identical to TRBD1. The CDR3 loop spans 12 amino acids. Germline CDR1 reads MGHDK; CDR2 reads SYGVNS. V was clipped by 4 bases and J by 3 bases; unmatched bases: 0.

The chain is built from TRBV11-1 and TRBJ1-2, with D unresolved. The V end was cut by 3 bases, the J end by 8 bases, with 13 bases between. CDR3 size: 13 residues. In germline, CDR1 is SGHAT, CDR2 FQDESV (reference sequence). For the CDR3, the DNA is TGTGCCAGCAGCTTCGGGGTTACGGGCGGCTACACCTTC. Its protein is CASSFGVTGGYTF.

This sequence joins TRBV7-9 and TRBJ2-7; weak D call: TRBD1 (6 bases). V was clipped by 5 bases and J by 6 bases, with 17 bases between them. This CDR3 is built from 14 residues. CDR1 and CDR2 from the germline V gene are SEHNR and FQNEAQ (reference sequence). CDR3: CASSPSGDIGEQYF. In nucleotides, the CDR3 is TGTGCCAGCAGCCCTAGTGGGGACATAGGCGAGCAGTACTTC.

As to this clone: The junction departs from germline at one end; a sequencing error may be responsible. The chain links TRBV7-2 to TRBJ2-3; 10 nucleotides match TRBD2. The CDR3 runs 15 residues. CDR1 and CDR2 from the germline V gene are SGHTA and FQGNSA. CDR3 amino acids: CASSLAGAGTDTQYF. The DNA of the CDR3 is TGTGCCAGCAGCCTAGCGGGAGCGGGAACAGATACGCAGTATTTT.

In nucleotides, the CDR3 is TGTGCCAGTAGTATAACTACCTACAATGAGCAGTTCTTC. This codes for CASSITTYNEQFF. The chain joins TRBV19 to TRBJ2-1; D gene uncertain. The CDR3 spans 13 residues. CDR1 and CDR2 (germline): LNHDA, SQIVND (reference sequence). V lost 2 bases, J lost 2 bases, and 4 bases lay in between.

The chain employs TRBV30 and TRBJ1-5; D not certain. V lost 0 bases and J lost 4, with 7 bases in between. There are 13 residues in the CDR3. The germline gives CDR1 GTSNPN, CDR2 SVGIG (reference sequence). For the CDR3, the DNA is TGTGCCTGGAGTGTACGAGGGAATCAGCCCCAGCATTTT. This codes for CAWSVRGNQPQHF.

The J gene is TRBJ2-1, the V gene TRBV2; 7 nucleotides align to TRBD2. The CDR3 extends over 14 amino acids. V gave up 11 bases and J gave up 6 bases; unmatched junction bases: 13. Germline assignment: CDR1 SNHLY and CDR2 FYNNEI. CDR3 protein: CAYGAGRWGNEQFF. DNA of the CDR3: TGTGCCTACGGAGCCGGGAGGTGGGGCAATGAGCAGTTCTTC. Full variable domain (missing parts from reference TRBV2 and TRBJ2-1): EPEVTQTPSHQVTQMGQEVILRCVPISNHLYFYWYRQILGQKVEFLVSFYNNEISEKSEIFDDQFSVERPDGSNFTLKIRSTKLEDSAMYFCAYGAGRWGNEQFFGPGTRLTVL.

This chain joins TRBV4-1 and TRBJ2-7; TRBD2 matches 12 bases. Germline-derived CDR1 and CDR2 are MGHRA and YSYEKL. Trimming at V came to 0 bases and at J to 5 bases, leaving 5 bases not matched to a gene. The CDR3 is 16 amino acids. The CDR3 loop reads CASSQDLAGGLDEQYF. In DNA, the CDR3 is TGCGCCAGCAGCCAAGATCTAGCGGGAGGGCTAGACGAGCAGTACTTC.

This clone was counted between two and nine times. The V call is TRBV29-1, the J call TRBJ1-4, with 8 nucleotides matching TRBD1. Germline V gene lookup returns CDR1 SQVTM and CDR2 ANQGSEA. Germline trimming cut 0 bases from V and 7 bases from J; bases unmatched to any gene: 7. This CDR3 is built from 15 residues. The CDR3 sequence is CSVEDGGTGGEKLFF. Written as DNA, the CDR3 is TGCAGCGTTGAAGATGGGGGGACAGGTGGTGAAAAACTGTTTTTT.

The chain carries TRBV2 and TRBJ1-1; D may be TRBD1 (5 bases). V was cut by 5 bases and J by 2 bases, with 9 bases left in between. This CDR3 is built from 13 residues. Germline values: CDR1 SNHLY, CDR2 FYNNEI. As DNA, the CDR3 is TGTGCCAGCAGTAGGACATCCAACACTGAAGCTTTCTTT. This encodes CASSRTSNTEAFF.

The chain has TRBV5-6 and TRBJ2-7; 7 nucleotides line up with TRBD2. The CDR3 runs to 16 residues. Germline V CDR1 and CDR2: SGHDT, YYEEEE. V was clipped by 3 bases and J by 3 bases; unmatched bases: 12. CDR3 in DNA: TGTGCCAGCAGCTCCTGGGGAACGGGAGGCCTCTACGAGCAGTACTTC. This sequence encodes CASSSWGTGGLYEQYF.

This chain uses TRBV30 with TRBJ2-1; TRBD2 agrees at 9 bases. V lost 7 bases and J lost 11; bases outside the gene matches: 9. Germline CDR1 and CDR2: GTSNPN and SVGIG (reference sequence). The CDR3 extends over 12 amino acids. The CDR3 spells CALKAGGFKQFF. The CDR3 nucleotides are TGTGCCTTAAAAGCGGGAGGTTTTAAGCAGTTCTTC. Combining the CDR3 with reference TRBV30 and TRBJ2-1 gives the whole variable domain SQTIHQWPATLVQPVGSPLSLECTVEGTSNPNLYWYRQAAGRGLQLLFYSVGIGQISSEVPQNLSASRPQDRQFILSSKKLLLSDSGFYLCALKAGGFKQFFGPGTRLTVL.

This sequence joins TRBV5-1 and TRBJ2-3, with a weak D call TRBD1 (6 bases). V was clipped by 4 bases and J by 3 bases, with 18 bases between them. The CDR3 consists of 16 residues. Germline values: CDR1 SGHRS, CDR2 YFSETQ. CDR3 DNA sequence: TGCGCCAGCAGCGCCTGGACAGAGAGATCAACAGATACGCAGTATTTT. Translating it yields CASSAWTERSTDTQYF. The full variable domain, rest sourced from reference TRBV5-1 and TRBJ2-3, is KAGVTQTPRYLIKTRGQQVTLSCSPISGHRSVSWYQQTPGQGLQFLFEYFSETQRNKGNFPGRFSGRQFSNSRSEMNVSTLELGDSALYLCASSAWTERSTDTQYFGPGTRLTVL.

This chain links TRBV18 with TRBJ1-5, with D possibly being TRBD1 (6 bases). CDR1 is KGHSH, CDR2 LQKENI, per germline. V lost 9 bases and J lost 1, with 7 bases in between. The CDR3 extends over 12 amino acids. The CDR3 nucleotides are TGTGCCAGTGGACAGAGCAATCAGCCCCAGCATTTT. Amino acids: CASGQSNQPQHF.

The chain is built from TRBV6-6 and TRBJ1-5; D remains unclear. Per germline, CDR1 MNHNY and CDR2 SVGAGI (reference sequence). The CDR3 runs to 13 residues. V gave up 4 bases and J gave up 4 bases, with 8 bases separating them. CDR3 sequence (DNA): TGTGCCAGCAGTTGGTCGGTAAATCAGCCCCAGCATTTT. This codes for CASSWSVNQPQHF.

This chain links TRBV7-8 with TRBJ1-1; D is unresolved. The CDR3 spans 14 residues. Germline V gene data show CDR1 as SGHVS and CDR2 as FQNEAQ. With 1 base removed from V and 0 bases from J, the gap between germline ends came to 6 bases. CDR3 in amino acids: CASSLGTVNTEAFF. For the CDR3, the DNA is TGTGCCAGCAGCTTAGGAACAGTGAACACTGAAGCTTTCTTT.

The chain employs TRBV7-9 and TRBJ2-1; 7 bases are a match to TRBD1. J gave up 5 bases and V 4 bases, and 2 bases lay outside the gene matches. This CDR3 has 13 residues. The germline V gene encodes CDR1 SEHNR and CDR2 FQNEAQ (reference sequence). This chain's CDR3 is CASSWTGDNEQFF. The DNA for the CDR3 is TGTGCCAGCAGCTGGACAGGAGACAATGAGCAGTTCTTC.

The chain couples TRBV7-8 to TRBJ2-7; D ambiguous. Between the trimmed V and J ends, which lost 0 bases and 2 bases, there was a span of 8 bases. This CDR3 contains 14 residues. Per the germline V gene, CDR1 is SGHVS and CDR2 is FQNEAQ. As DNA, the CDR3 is TGTGCCAGCAGCTTAGCCGGTGGGCCCTACGAGCAGTACTTC. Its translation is CASSLAGGPYEQYF.

CDR3: CSVEGEKGYTF. The CDR3 nucleotides read TGCAGCGTTGAAGGGGAGAAGGGCTACACCTTC. This chain uses TRBV29-1 with TRBJ1-2; D gene unclear. The ends were cut back, 1 base at V and 8 bases at J, with 8 bases in the middle. CDR1 SQVTM and CDR2 ANQGSEA come from the germline V gene. This CDR3 is 11 amino acids long. Drawing the rest from reference TRBV29-1 and TRBJ1-2, the complete variable domain is SAVISQKPSRDICQRGTSLTIQCQVDSQVTMMFWYRQQPGQSLTLIATANQGSEATYESGFVIDKFPISRPNLTFSTLTVSNMSPEDSSIYLCSVEGEKGYTFGSGTRLTVV.

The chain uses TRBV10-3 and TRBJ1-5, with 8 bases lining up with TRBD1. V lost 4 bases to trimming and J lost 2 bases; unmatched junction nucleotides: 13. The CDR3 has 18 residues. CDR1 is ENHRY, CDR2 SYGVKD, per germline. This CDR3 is CAISAAGGTVEGNQPQHF. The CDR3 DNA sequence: TGTGCCATCAGTGCGGCAGGGGGCACTGTAGAAGGCAATCAGCCCCAGCATTTT.

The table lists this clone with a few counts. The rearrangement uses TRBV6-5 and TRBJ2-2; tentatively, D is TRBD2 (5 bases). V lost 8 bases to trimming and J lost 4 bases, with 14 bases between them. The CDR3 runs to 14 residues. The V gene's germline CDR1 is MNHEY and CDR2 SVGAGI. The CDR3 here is CASRGGLITGELFF. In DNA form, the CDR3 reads TGTGCCAGCCGAGGTGGACTTATCACCGGGGAGCTGTTTTTT.

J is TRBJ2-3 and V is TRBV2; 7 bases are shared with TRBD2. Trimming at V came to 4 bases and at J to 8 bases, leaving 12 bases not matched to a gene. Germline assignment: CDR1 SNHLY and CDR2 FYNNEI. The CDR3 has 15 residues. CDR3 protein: CASSVGGRAVGTQYF. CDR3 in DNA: TGTGCCAGCAGTGTGGGGGGGAGGGCCGTCGGTACGCAGTATTTT.

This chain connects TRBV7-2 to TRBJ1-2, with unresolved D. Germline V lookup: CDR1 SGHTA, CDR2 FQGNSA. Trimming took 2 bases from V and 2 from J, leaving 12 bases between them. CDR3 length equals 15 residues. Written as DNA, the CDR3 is TGTGCCAGCAGCTTAACCCACAGCCTGAACTATGGCTACACCTTC. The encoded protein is CASSLTHSLNYGYTF.

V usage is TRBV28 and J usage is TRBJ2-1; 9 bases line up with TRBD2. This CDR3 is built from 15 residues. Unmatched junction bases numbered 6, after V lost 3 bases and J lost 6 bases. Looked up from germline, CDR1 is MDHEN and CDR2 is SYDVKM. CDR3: CASSFGGRALNEQFF. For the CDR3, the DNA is TGTGCCAGCAGTTTTGGCGGGAGGGCCCTCAATGAGCAGTTCTTC. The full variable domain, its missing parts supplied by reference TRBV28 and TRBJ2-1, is DVKVTQSSRYLVKRTGEKVFLECVQDMDHENMFWYRQDPGLGLRLIYFSYDVKMKEKGDIPEGYSVSREKKERFSLILESASTNQTSMYLCASSFGGRALNEQFFGPGTRLTVL.

In nucleotides, the CDR3 is TGTGCCAGCAGCTCGGACAGAAACTATGGCTACACCTTC. Amino acid sequence: CASSSDRNYGYTF. The rearrangement links TRBV14 to TRBJ1-2; weak D call: TRBD1 (6 bases). Germline values: CDR1 SGHDN, CDR2 FVKESK. This CDR3 is 13 amino acids long. V dropped 5 bases and J dropped 2 bases, with 9 bases sitting between them.

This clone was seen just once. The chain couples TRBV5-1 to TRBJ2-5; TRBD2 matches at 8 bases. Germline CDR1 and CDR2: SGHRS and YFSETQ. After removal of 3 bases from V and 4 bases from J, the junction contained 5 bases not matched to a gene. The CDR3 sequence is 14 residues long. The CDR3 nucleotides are TGCGCCAGCAGCTCCGGACTAGCACGAGAGACCCAGTACTTC. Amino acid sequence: CASSSGLARETQYF.

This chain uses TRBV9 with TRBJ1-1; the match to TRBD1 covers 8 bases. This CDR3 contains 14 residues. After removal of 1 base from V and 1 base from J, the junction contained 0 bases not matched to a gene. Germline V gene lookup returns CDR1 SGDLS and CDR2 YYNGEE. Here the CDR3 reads CASSVQGANTEAFF. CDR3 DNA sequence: TGTGCCAGCAGCGTACAGGGGGCGAACACTGAAGCTTTCTTT.

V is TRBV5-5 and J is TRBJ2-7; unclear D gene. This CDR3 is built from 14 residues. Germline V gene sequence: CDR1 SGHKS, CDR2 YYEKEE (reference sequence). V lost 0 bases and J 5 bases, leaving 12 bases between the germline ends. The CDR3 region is CASSLDSSRNEQYF. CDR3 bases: TGTGCCAGCAGCTTGGACAGCAGTCGAAACGAGCAGTACTTC.

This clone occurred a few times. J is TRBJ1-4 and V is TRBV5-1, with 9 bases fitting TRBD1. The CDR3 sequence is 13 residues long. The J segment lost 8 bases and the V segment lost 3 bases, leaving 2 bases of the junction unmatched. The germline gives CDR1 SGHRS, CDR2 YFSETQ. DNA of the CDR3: TGCGCCAGCAGCTCCGGGACAGGGGAAAAACTGTTTTTT. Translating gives CASSSGTGEKLFF.